The TCR beta chain described here comes from a study of T cells in Graves' hyperthyroidism and ophthalmopathy. This clonotype was seen ten or more times. Amplified regions were TCR beta CDR3 sequences from RNA transcripts. With the HTBI primer set, the TCR CDR3 went through a first round of RT-PCR. Each CDR3 protein gets one entry after TCRdb re-called the multiplex PCR reads with MiXCR. The table lists hundreds of thousands of distinct CDR3 sequences, roughly a sixth of them singletons. Ophthalmopathy patients had Clinical Activity Score at least 3, NOSPECS grade at least 4, duration under 3 months. Lactation, pregnancy, other autoimmune disease or uncontrolled infection excluded patients. Diagnoses used clinical symptoms, serum thyroxine and TRAb, thyroid ultrasound and orbital computed tomography. Germline V gene sequence: CDR1 SGHDN, CDR2 FVKESK. There are 17 residues in the CDR3. V lost 2 bases and J lost 3, with 19 bases in between.

The rearrangement uses TRBV14 and TRBJ1-1; no clear D. The sequenced material came from blood. The source is a woman younger than 35 with Graves' ophthalmopathy. The CDR3 protein is CASSQLNLRLGDTEAFF. CDR3 nucleotide sequence: TGTGCCAGCAGCCAACTCAACCTGAGGCTCGGAGACACTGAAGCTTTCTTT.